The T cell receptor (beta chain) under discussion was sequenced for a study of shared clonotypes between healthy human individuals (dated by TCRdb to 2020 to 2021). The study in broad terms: The cohort included a few men and two women between 18 and 49 years of age. The study deeply sequenced blood TCR repertoires of about 5 healthy adults to estimate repertoire size and the extent of clonotype sharing between individuals. Libraries were prepared and TCR repertoires were sequenced by different laboratories using diverse techniques, in order to increase sequencing depth and limit assay-specific biases. Between about 0.8 and 9 billion PBMCs per donor were obtained by leukapheresis.

Ten or more counts support this clone. It has no known antigen specificity. Per-base qualities were not stored, and no clone one base away is much larger. V trim: 5 bases; J trim: 1 base; unmatched bases: 3. The germline V gene sets CDR1 to SGHTA and CDR2 to FQGTGA. From the cysteine up to the phenylalanine, the CDR3 has a length of 14 residues. The CDR3 DNA has 42 bases and is translated from base 1. Findings and caveats that apply to the study as a whole: Pairwise subsampling led to the expectation that sequencing depth would affect the degree of clonotype sharing among donors. Only blood was sampled, and tissue TCR repertoires likely differ from those in blood. The genetic and exposure-history diversity represented was limited by the small number of donors.

Using the deep immunoSEQ assay, multiplex PCR amplified TCR CDR3 regions from genomic DNA. Genomic DNA extracted from each cell subset was distributed evenly over all wells of several immunoSEQ 96-well plates, and each plate served as one replicate. For unsorted PBMC, approximately 310 ng genomic DNA, equal to 25,000 to 35,000 T cell genomes, was loaded into each replicate PCR. Ten immunoSEQ deep assay plates were used to sequence unsorted PBMC genomic DNA. Purified libraries were measured with a Qubit 3.0 fluorometer, size-checked on a Bioanalyzer 2100, and measured again with the KAPA Library Quantification kit. A separate single-read 150-cycle Illumina NextSeq 550 flow cell was used to sequence each immunoSEQ 96-well plate. Regarding the original processing steps: Because the immunoSEQ output included only junctional sequences and no quality scores, the filtering could not be the same as the filtering used for full-length reads. To assign V/J genes and CDR3, sequences were annotated against IMGT germline references using PyIR, a Python wrapper for IgBLAST v1.9. Any read was removed if the V/J assignment was weak (E-value above 1e-6), the CDR3 was missing, or the read contained stop codons, out-of-frame junctions, or ambiguous translated residues. A V3J clonotype was defined by an identical inferred V gene, J gene, and CDR3 amino acid sequence. Percentage overlap between repertoires was computed as shared unique clonotypes divided by the size of the smaller repertoire. Richness of each repertoire was evaluated using RTK rarefaction, the Chao1 estimator, and Recon v2.1 estimates of unobserved clonotypes. Not all clones reach the TCRdb copy of this immuneACCESS table, which keeps in-frame sequences only. Checked studies attribute under half of the gap to unresolved V genes and leave the rest unexplained. Clonal size and the V and J genes are those of that table, whereas D and trimming came from the DNA. The sample yields 400,000 to 500,000 clones; less than 80% were counted once. Around 12% of the sample belongs to the ten largest clones.

The donors were healthy, HIV-negative adults with no recently reported acute infections or vaccinations. Every donor was a Caucasian adult living in Nashville, Tennessee, USA. For unsorted samples, tens of millions of PBMCs were counted and genomic DNA was extracted with the QIAamp DNA Blood Mini kit. After blood collection by leukapheresis, PBMCs were isolated using Ficoll-Histopaque density gradient centrifugation and then cryopreserved in the vapor phase of liquid nitrogen. This TCR came from a woman aged 40 to 50 in good health. Some clones in this sample may be carry-over from other donors' samples. The specimen sequenced was PBMCs. The V gene is TRBV7-3 and the J gene is TRBJ2-3, and TRBD1 matches 7 of the central bases. DNA sequence: TGTGCCAGCAGCCGTGGACAGGGCACAGATACGCAGTATTTT. Its translation reads: CASSRGQGTDTQYF.